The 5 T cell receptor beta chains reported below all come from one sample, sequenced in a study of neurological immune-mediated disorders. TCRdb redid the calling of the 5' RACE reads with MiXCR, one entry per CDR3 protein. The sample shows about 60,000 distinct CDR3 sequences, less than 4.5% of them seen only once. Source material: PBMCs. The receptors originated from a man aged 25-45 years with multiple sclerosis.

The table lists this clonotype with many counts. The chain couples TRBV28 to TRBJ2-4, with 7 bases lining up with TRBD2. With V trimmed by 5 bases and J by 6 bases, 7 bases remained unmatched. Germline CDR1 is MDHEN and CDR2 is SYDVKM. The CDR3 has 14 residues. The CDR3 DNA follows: TGTGCCAGCAGTCCGGGGGGTAGGGTAAACATTCAGTACTTC. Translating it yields CASSPGGRVNIQYF.

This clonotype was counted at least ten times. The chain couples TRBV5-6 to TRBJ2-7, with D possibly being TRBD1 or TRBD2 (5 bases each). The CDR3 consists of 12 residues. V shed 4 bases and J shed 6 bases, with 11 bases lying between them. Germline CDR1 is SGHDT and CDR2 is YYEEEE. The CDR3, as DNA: TGTGCCAGCAGCCGCCTGGGGGTCGAGCAGTACTTC. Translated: CASSRLGVEQYF.

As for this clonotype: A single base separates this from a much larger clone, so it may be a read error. This CDR3 reads CASSRSQETQYF. CDR3 DNA: TGTGCCAGCAGCCGTAGTCAAGAGACCCAGTACTTC. This chain links TRBV14 with TRBJ2-5, with D unclear. CDR1 is SGHDN, CDR2 FVKESK, per germline. The CDR3 consists of 12 residues. V was shortened by 4 bases and J by 2 bases, with 5 bases between the two germline ends.

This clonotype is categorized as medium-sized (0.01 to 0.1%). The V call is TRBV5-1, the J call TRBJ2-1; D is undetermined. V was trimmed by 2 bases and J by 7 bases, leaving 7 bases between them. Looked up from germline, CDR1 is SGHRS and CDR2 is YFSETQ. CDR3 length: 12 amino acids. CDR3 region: CASSLLGNEQFF. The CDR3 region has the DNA TGCGCCAGCAGCTTACTCGGGAATGAGCAGTTCTTC. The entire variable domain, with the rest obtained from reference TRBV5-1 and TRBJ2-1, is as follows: KAGVTQTPRYLIKTRGQQVTLSCSPISGHRSVSWYQQTPGQGLQFLFEYFSETQRNKGNFPGRFSGRQFSNSRSEMNVSTLELGDSALYLCASSLLGNEQFFGPGTRLTVL.

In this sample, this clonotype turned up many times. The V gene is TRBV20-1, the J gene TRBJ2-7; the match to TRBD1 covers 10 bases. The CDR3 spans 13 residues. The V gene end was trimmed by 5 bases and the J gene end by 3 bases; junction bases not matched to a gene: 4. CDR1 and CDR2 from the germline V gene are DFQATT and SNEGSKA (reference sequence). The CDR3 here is CSAAGTGDYEQYF. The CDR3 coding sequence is TGCAGTGCTGCCGGGACAGGGGACTACGAGCAGTACTTC.